The next 27 T cell receptor beta chains were all read from a single sample in a study of CD8+CD57+ T cells in acquired aplastic anemia. Template material for TCR beta VDJ and CDR3 profiling consisted of genomic DNA. TCRdb re-called the reads with MiXCR, one entry per CDR3 protein. There are 200,000 to 300,000 distinct CDR3 sequences in the sample; approximately 79% occur only once, and about two fifths lies in the top ten. CD8+CD57+ cell expansion had been shown by flow cytometry in patients chosen for sequencing. The sequenced sample was sorted CD4+, CD8+, or CD8+CD57+ T cells (not recorded which) from PBMCs. The receptors shown here come from a human donor with aplastic anemia.

On this clonotype itself: This CDR3 fails to terminate in the conserved phenylalanine or tryptophan, so it likely reflects a read error. This chain joins TRBV2 and TRBJ2-3, with D possibly TRBD2 on 5 matching bases. The CDR3 spans 14 residues. V was clipped by 6 bases and J by 9 bases, with 19 bases between them. Per germline, CDR1 SNHLY and CDR2 FYNNEI. The DNA of the CDR3 is TGTGCCAGCAGCGTAGCGCCCAATCCCCACACGCAGTATGGT. Protein product: CASSVAPNPHTQYG.

V gene TRBV7-8 combines with J gene TRBJ2-6, with D uncertain. V was clipped by 3 bases and J by 15 bases, with 24 bases between them. CDR3 length: 16 amino acids. Germline V lookup: CDR1 SGHVS, CDR2 FQNEAQ. The CDR3: CASSFHPGGGALSLTF. The CDR3 DNA follows: TGTGCCAGCAGCTTTCATCCAGGCGGCGGAGCCCTTTCCCTGACTTTC.

The table lists this clonotype with a count of one. At one boundary the junction diverges from the germline segment, which might be a read error. The J gene is TRBJ1-1, the V gene TRBV9; D not certain. This CDR3 is built from 15 residues. From germline, CDR1 is SGDLS and CDR2 YYNGEE. The CDR3 protein is CASSLDLNWNTEDFF. DNA of the CDR3: TGTGCCAGCAGCTTAGATCTAAACTGGAACACTGAAGATTTCTTT.

Remarks on this clonotype: At one of its ends the junction is not consistent with the germline gene, which may arise from a read error. J is TRBJ1-6 and V is TRBV7-9; D is unresolved. CDR1 and CDR2 (germline): SEHNR, FQNEAQ (reference sequence). CDR3 length: 14 amino acids. Here the CDR3 reads CASSPRTDDHTVTF. The CDR3 DNA sequence: TGTGCCAGCAGCCCCAGGACCGATGATCACACAGTCACGTTT.

The genes are TRBV9 and TRBJ2-6; D ambiguous. The V end lost 0 bases, the J end lost 11 bases, and 21 bases lay between the germline ends. Germline V gives CDR1 SGDLS, CDR2 YYNGEE. CDR3 length: 17 amino acids. The CDR3 nucleotides read TGTGCCAGCAGCGTAGGGACCGCCCGAAATCAGCCCCACGTCCTGACTTTC. Encoded protein: CASSVGTARNQPHVLTF.

This chain links TRBV5-6 with TRBJ2-1; D tentatively fits TRBD1 or TRBD2 (5 bases each). The CDR3 runs to 14 residues. V was pared by 0 bases and J by 7 bases, with 11 bases between. Per germline, CDR1 SGHDT and CDR2 YYEEEE. This CDR3 reads CASSLGDRTNEQFF. CDR3 bases: TGTGCCAGCAGCTTGGGGGACCGGACTAATGAGCAGTTCTTC. Together with reference TRBV5-6 and TRBJ2-1, the CDR3 gives the full variable domain: DAGVTQSPTHLIKTRGQQVTLRCSPKSGHDTVSWYQQALGQGPQFIFQYYEEEERQRGNFPDRFSGHQFPNYSSELNVNALLLGDSALYLCASSLGDRTNEQFFGPGTRLTVL.

This rearrangement joins TRBV10-3 to TRBJ1-1; no reliable D call. V lost 9 bases to trimming and J lost 2 bases, with 13 bases between them. This CDR3 is 13 amino acids long. The germline gives CDR1 ENHRY, CDR2 SYGVKD. The CDR3 reads CAIEGLQNTEAFF. As DNA, the CDR3 is TGTGCCATTGAAGGGTTACAAAACACTGAAGCTTTCTTT.

As for this clonotype: The CDR3 does not end in the conserved phenylalanine or tryptophan, so this is likely a read error. No DNA is shown, since the ends of the CDR3 on it are uncertain; the CDR3 is the one TCRdb lists. The chain joins TRBV7-4 to TRBJ2-3; the table assigns TRBD1, which was not confirmed against the DNA. Germline CDR1 and CDR2: SGHVT and SQSDAQ. The CDR3 length is 13 residues, termini included. The chain's CDR3 is CASSGGGTDRGNT.

A word on this clonotype: No DNA is shown, since the ends of the CDR3 on it are uncertain; the CDR3 is the one TCRdb lists. V and J are TRBV7-8 and TRBJ2-3. 14 amino acids form the CDR3, both terminal residues included. From germline, CDR1 is SGHVS and CDR2 FQNEAQ. The CDR3 region is CASSFAVGPGTQFF.

For this clonotype: No conserved phenylalanine or tryptophan is present at the end of the CDR3, so a read error is the likely explanation. No DNA is shown, since the ends of the CDR3 on it are uncertain; the CDR3 is the one TCRdb lists. The chain links TRBV7-2 to TRBJ2-3; the listed D gene, TRBD1, was not tested against the DNA. Germline V gene data show CDR1 as SGHTA and CDR2 as FQGNSA. The CDR3 is made up of 13 amino acids, end residues included. CDR3 in amino acids: CASSVAGSADHYY.

Comment on this clonotype: This CDR3 fails to terminate in the conserved phenylalanine or tryptophan, so it likely reflects a read error. No DNA is shown, since the ends of the CDR3 on it are uncertain; the CDR3 is the one TCRdb lists. J is TRBJ2-3 and V is TRBV7-2; the table's D gene call, TRBD1, was not cross checked with the DNA. The CDR3 contains 14 residues when both ends are counted. The germline V gene has CDR1 SGHTA and CDR2 FQGNSA. The CDR3 spells CASSWGEGSNYGYT.

Worth noting for this clonotype: The conserved final phenylalanine or tryptophan is absent from the CDR3, which likely points to a read error. V and J are TRBV7-9 and TRBJ1-2, with D maybe TRBD1 (6 bases). V gave up 6 bases and J gave up 7 bases, with 15 bases separating them. The CDR3 length is 13 residues. Germline V lookup: CDR1 SEHNR, CDR2 FQNEAQ (reference sequence). CDR3 in DNA: TGTGCCAGCAGTCCTGGACAGATCTGTGGCTACACCGAC. Encoded protein: CASSPGQICGYTD.

A few counts support this clonotype. This rearrangement joins TRBV7-8 to TRBJ1-5; D unresolved. The germline V gene has CDR1 SGHVS and CDR2 FQNEAQ. Between the trimmed V and J ends, which lost 6 bases and 2 bases, there was a span of 11 bases. The CDR3 length is 14 residues. CDR3 DNA: TGTGCCAGCAGTGTCTCGTGTGGCAATCAGCCCCAGCATTTT. Residues: CASSVSCGNQPQHF.

The chain recombines TRBV7-2 with TRBJ1-1; D gene uncertain. Germline lookup yields CDR1 SGHTA and CDR2 FQGNSA. The CDR3 has 16 residues. V was trimmed by 5 bases and J by 11 bases, leaving 27 bases between them. CDR3 amino acids: CASSEERTGVTLSAFF. DNA for the CDR3: TGTGCCAGCAGCGAAGAGCGAACCGGGGTGACCCTTTCCGCTTTCTTT.

The rearrangement uses TRBV7-8 and TRBJ2-2; TRBD2 matches 7 bases. Trimming removed 1 base from V and 15 bases from J; junction bases left unmatched: 14. From germline, CDR1 is SGHVS and CDR2 FQNEAQ. CDR3 length: 15 amino acids. In DNA form, the CDR3 reads TGTGCCAGCAGCTTAGTAGCGGGTCACGCCGCGCAGTTGTTTTTT. This encodes CASSLVAGHAAQLFF. The full variable domain, with the rest looked up from reference TRBV7-8 and TRBJ2-2, is GAGVSQSPRYKVAKRGQDVALRCDPISGHVSLFWYQQALGQGPEFLTYFQNEAQLDKSGLPSDRFFAERPEGSVSTLKIQRTQQEDSAVYLCASSLVAGHAAQLFFGEGSRLTVL.

The V gene is TRBV20-1, the J gene TRBJ2-3; no definite D call. This CDR3 is 11 amino acids long. The V gene's germline CDR1 is DFQATT and CDR2 SNEGSKA (reference sequence). Trimming shortened V by 7 bases and J by 4 bases, and 9 bases separated the two germline ends. For the CDR3, the DNA is TGCAGTGTTTCGGCAGCAGATACGCAGTATTTT. Amino acids: CSVSAADTQYF.

A few counts support this clonotype. This sequence joins TRBV12-3 or TRBV12-4 and TRBJ2-5; 8 nucleotides match TRBD2. Trimming cost V 6 bases and J 4 bases; bases outside gene matches: 1. The CDR3 totals 12 residues. CDR3 protein: CASSGRAETQYF. The DNA of the CDR3 is TGTGCCAGCAGCGGGAGGGCAGAGACCCAGTACTTC.

For the CDR3, the DNA is TGTGCCAGCAGCTTAAATAGACAGAATAATTCACCCCTCCACTTT. Translating it yields CASSLNRQNNSPLHF. V is TRBV7-9 and J is TRBJ1-6; TRBD1 might be the D (5 bases). The germline V gene has CDR1 SEHNR and CDR2 FQNEAQ (reference sequence). This CDR3 spans 15 amino acids. Trimming stripped 2 bases from V and 5 bases from J, with 10 bases between.

The chain combines TRBV7-7 with TRBJ2-1, with D maybe TRBD2 (5 bases). Per the germline V gene, CDR1 is SSHAT and CDR2 is FNYEAQ (reference sequence). The CDR3 spans 16 residues. V lost 4 bases and J lost 13, with 26 bases in between. The CDR3 spells CASSSNYSGHDHYQFF. Here the CDR3 DNA reads TGTGCCAGCAGCTCCAACTACAGCGGTCACGACCATTACCAGTTCTTC. The whole variable domain, filled in from reference TRBV7-7 and TRBJ2-1, reads GAGVSQSPRYKVTKRGQDVTLRCDPISSHATLYWYQQALGQGPEFLTYFNYEAQPDKSGLPSDRFSAERPEGSISTLTIQRTEQRDSAMYRCASSSNYSGHDHYQFFGPGTRLTVL.

There are a few counts of this clonotype. This chain uses TRBV11-3 with TRBJ2-3; possible D gene TRBD1, 5 bases. Germline CDR1 is SGHNT and CDR2 is YENEEA. This CDR3 is 15 amino acids long. Trimming stripped 0 bases from V and 6 bases from J, with 13 bases between. The CDR3 protein is CASSLDVTVEDTQYF. Here the CDR3 DNA reads TGTGCCAGCAGCTTAGATGTGACAGTCGAGGATACGCAGTATTTT.

This chain joins TRBV11-3 and TRBJ2-2, with a tentative D call TRBD1 (5 bases). CDR3 length: 15 residues. The ends were cut back, 0 bases at V and 6 bases at J, with 11 bases in the middle. Germline CDR1 reads SGHNT; CDR2 reads YENEEA. The CDR3 DNA is TGTGCCAGCAGCTTAGATCTGACAGTGGCCGGGGAGCTGTTTTTT. Amino acid sequence: CASSLDLTVAGELFF.

The genes are TRBV12-3 or TRBV12-4 and TRBJ2-5; D unresolved. The CDR3 is 12 amino acids. V was clipped by 6 bases and J by 8 bases, with 13 bases between them. The CDR3 spells CASRYTDLTQYF. The CDR3, as DNA: TGTGCCAGCAGATACACGGATCTAACCCAGTACTTC.

Of note for this clonotype: The junction differs from germline at one of its ends, possibly a read error. The chain employs TRBV2 and TRBJ2-2; 7 nucleotides align to TRBD2. This CDR3 is built from 14 residues. The germline V gene encodes CDR1 SNHLY and CDR2 FYNNEI. CDR3 sequence (DNA): TGTGCCAGCAACGACGGGGGGAACAACGGGGAGCAGTTTTTT. Translating it yields CASNDGGNNGEQFF.

This clonotype was recorded a few times. The rearrangement uses TRBV7-8 and TRBJ2-7; D remains unclear. The CDR3 is 18 amino acids. V was clipped by 3 bases and J by 4 bases, with 25 bases between them. Germline CDR1 is SGHVS and CDR2 is FQNEAQ. The CDR3 DNA follows: TGTGCCAGCAGCTTTCCGCGAGGTCCCGATGCCCAGTCTTACGAGCAGTACGTC. It yields the protein CASSFPRGPDAQSYEQYV.

This clonotype was found a few times. V and J are TRBV7-9 and TRBJ2-3, with TRBD1 matching 7 bases. Trimming at V came to 3 bases and at J to 11 bases, leaving 14 bases not matched to a gene. The CDR3 sequence is 15 residues long. CDR1 SEHNR and CDR2 FQNEAQ come from the germline V gene (reference sequence). CDR3 coding DNA: TGTGCCAGCAGCTTCGGGACAGAGAACTACTACGAGCAGTATTTT. Translation: CASSFGTENYYEQYF.

V gene TRBV7-9 combines with J gene TRBJ1-1; possible D gene TRBD1, 5 bases. Germline assignment: CDR1 SEHNR and CDR2 FQNEAQ (reference sequence). Trimming took off 2 bases at V and 14 bases at J, with 24 bases between the two ends. The CDR3 totals 15 residues. CDR3 residues: CASSLSAEGFTGPFF. DNA for the CDR3: TGTGCCAGCAGCTTATCAGCCGAGGGGTTCACTGGGCCATTCTTT. The entire variable domain, with the rest obtained from reference TRBV7-9 and TRBJ1-1, is as follows: DTGVSQNPRHKITKRGQNVTFRCDPISEHNRLYWYRQTLGQGPEFLTYFQNEAQLEKSRLLSDRFSAERPKGSFSTLEIQRTEQGDSAMYLCASSLSAEGFTGPFFGQGTRLTVV.

V and J are TRBV7-8 and TRBJ2-1; D possibly corresponds to TRBD2 (6 bases). Trimming shortened V by 0 bases and J by 13 bases, and 22 bases separated the two germline ends. Germline V gene data show CDR1 as SGHVS and CDR2 as FQNEAQ. This CDR3 comprises 16 residues. The CDR3 is CASSLAGGPDKEYQFF. Here the CDR3 DNA reads TGTGCCAGCAGCTTAGCGGGAGGCCCCGATAAGGAGTATCAGTTCTTC.